A single sample gave rise to the 13 T cell receptor beta chains below, sequenced in a study of T-cell memory formation after mild COVID-19. TCRdb re-derived calls from the 5' RACE reads in MiXCR, one entry per CDR3 protein. This table holds around 320,000 distinct CDR3 sequences, under 30% found once. The sample was PBMCs or a T cell subset sorted from them (not recorded which). The receptors were sampled from an adult woman who had mild COVID-19 (a few samples of this study predate the infection). Cell type and time point are not known.

The chain combines TRBV28 with TRBJ2-4, with D maybe TRBD2 (6 bases). The CDR3 has 16 amino acids. CDR1 and CDR2 from the germline V gene are MDHEN and SYDVKM. Trimming shortened V by 2 bases and J by 0 bases, and 11 bases separated the two germline ends. The CDR3 here is CASSLIQRVAKNIQYF. The CDR3 DNA reads TGTGCCAGCAGTTTAATCCAGCGGGTAGCCAAAAACATTCAGTACTTC.

V and J are TRBV7-9 and TRBJ2-2; D gene unclear. This CDR3 spans 12 amino acids. The ends were cut back, 5 bases at V and 7 bases at J, with 8 bases in the middle. Germline V gene sequence: CDR1 SEHNR, CDR2 FQNEAQ (reference sequence). CDR3 in amino acids: CASSLSYGELFF. DNA of the CDR3: TGTGCCAGCAGCCTATCGTACGGGGAGCTGTTTTTT.

This clonotype was detected a few times. This chain uses TRBV9 with TRBJ2-1; TRBD1 agrees at 7 bases. This CDR3 contains 13 residues. CDR1 and CDR2 (germline): SGDLS, YYNGEE. Losses at the gene ends were 5 bases for V and 7 bases for J; bases not matched to a gene: 6. CDR3 protein: CASRAVRGNEQFF. The CDR3 DNA is TGTGCCAGCAGGGCAGTCAGGGGGAATGAGCAGTTCTTC.

A few counts support this clonotype. V gene TRBV5-1 combines with J gene TRBJ2-1, with D tentatively TRBD2 (6 bases). V lost 4 bases and J 5 bases, leaving 10 bases between the germline ends. Per the germline V gene, CDR1 is SGHRS and CDR2 is YFSETQ. The CDR3 runs 13 residues. CDR3: CASSPPSDNEQFF. As DNA, the CDR3 is TGCGCCAGCAGCCCACCTAGCGACAATGAGCAGTTCTTC.

This chain connects TRBV7-9 to TRBJ2-7, with D hard to call. In germline, CDR1 is SEHNR, CDR2 FQNEAQ (reference sequence). The ends were cut back, 4 bases at V and 6 bases at J, with 10 bases in the middle. The CDR3 contains 12 residues. This CDR3 reads CASSSLGPEQYF. The CDR3 DNA is TGTGCCAGCAGCTCCCTCGGCCCCGAGCAGTACTTC.

This clonotype was seen more than once but under ten times. The CDR3 reads CASSAGDRLSSYEQYF. DNA for the CDR3: TGTGCCAGCAGTGCCGGGGACAGGCTGAGCTCCTACGAGCAGTACTTC. This sequence joins TRBV7-2 and TRBJ2-7; 8 bases fit TRBD1. This CDR3 region has 16 residues. Per germline, CDR1 SGHTA and CDR2 FQGNSA. Trimming cost V 6 bases and J 0 bases; bases outside gene matches: 10.

The rearrangement uses TRBV27 and TRBJ1-1; 9 bases line up with TRBD1. The CDR3 extends over 13 amino acids. Germline trimming cut 0 bases from V and 11 bases from J; bases unmatched to any gene: 4. CDR1 and CDR2 from the germline V gene are MNHEY and SMNVEV (reference sequence). In DNA form, the CDR3 reads TGTGCCAGCAGTTTATCGGGACAGGGTCGGGCTTTCTTT. Translation: CASSLSGQGRAFF.

This clonotype was recorded a few times. The chain combines TRBV12-3 or TRBV12-4 with TRBJ2-5; D unclear. The CDR3 has 13 residues. Trimming stripped 6 bases from V and 6 bases from J, with 14 bases between. The CDR3 nucleotides read TGTGCCAGCAGCCTGGACGGACGGAAGACCCAGTACTTC. Protein sequence: CASSLDGRKTQYF.

This clonotype was counted only a few times. The chain links TRBV5-4 to TRBJ1-2, with D uncertain. Trimming removed 4 bases from V and 3 bases from J, with 16 bases in between. CDR1 is SGHNT, CDR2 YYREEE, per germline (reference sequence). This CDR3 has 15 amino acids. CDR3 in DNA: TGTGCCAGCAGCCCTAATCGGGAGGACTACTATGGCTACACCTTC. It is translated as CASSPNREDYYGYTF.

This clonotype has a count of ten or more. An end of the junction differs from the germline gene, which may be a read error. The chain is built from TRBV5-1 and TRBJ1-1, with 7 bases identical to TRBD1. This CDR3 has 13 residues. Germline V gene data show CDR1 as SGHRS and CDR2 as YFSETQ. The CDR3 DNA follows: TGTGCCAGCAGCCCCGACAGGGACACTGAAGCTTTCTTT. Translation gives CASSPDRDTEAFF.

The rearrangement links TRBV14 to TRBJ2-7; no firm D call. The V and J ends lost 0 bases and 2 bases respectively, with 11 bases between them. The CDR3 is 15 residues long. Germline CDR1 and CDR2: SGHDN and FVKESK. CDR3 sequence (DNA): TGTGCCAGCAGCCAAGATCGGCTGGCCCCCTACGAGCAGTACTTC. It translates to CASSQDRLAPYEQYF. The whole variable domain, filled in from reference TRBV14 and TRBJ2-7, reads EAGVTQFPSHSVIEKGQTVTLRCDPISGHDNLYWYRRVMGKEIKFLLHFVKESKQDESGMPNNRFLAERTGGTYSTLKVQPAELEDSGVYFCASSQDRLAPYEQYFGPGTRLTVT.

This clonotype has more than one count but fewer than ten. The rearrangement uses TRBV14 and TRBJ2-1, with D possibly TRBD2 on 6 matching bases. The CDR3 contains 12 residues. The V gene lost 4 bases and the J gene lost 8 bases, with 9 bases spanning the gap. Per germline, CDR1 SGHDN and CDR2 FVKESK. CDR3 sequence reads: CASSRGTYEQFF. In nucleotides, the CDR3 is TGTGCCAGCAGCCGCGGGACGTATGAGCAGTTCTTC.

V usage is TRBV7-2 and J usage is TRBJ1-2; D remains unclear. Germline V gene sequence: CDR1 SGHTA, CDR2 FQGNSA. CDR3 size: 16 residues. V shed 1 base and J shed 4 bases, with 16 bases lying between them. CDR3 sequence reads: CASSLEQDGGFYGYTF. For the CDR3, the DNA is TGTGCCAGCAGCTTAGAGCAGGACGGCGGATTCTATGGCTACACCTTC. Drawing the rest from reference TRBV7-2 and TRBJ1-2, the complete variable domain is GAGVSQSPSNKVTEKGKDVELRCDPISGHTALYWYRQSLGQGLEFLIYFQGNSAPDKSGLPSDRFSAERTGGSVSTLTIQRTQQEDSAVYLCASSLEQDGGFYGYTFGSGTRLTVV.